This TCR beta chain was retrieved from a study of cytomegalovirus exposure and HLA in healthy donors. The method was immunoSEQ multiplex PCR; TCRdb's version includes in-frame clones alone and lacks a portion of them. The sample contains about 160,000 clones, about 95% of which appear only once. V was shortened by 2 bases and J by 1 base, with 17 bases between the two germline ends. The germline gives CDR1 SGHTA, CDR2 FQGTGA. The CDR3 has 17 residues. What was sequenced was PBMCs. The rearrangement links TRBV7-3 to TRBJ1-1; D is ambiguous. This receptor was obtained from a woman younger than 35 in good health and CMV-seronegative. Here the CDR3 reads CASSLRGGSEGNTEAFF. The CDR3 DNA reads as TGTGCCAGCAGCTTACGAGGTGGCAGCGAAGGGAACACTGAAGCTTTCTTT.